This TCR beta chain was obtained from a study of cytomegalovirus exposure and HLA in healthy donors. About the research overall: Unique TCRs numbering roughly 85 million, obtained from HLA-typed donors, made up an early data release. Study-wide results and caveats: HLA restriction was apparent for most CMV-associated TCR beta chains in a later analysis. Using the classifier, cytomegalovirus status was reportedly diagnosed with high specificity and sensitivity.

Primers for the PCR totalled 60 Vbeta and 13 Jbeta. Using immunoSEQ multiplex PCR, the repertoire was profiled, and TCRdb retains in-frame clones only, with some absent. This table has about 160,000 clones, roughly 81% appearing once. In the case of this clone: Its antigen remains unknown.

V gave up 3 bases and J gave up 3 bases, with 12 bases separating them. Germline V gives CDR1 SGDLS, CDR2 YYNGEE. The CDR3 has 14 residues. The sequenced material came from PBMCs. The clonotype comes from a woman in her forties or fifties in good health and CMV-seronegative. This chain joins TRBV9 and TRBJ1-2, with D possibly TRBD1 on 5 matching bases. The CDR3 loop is CASSGESGDYGYTF. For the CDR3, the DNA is TGTGCCAGCAGCGGAGAGTCGGGGGACTATGGCTACACCTTC.